Each of the 5 T cell receptor beta chains below was sequenced from the same sample in a study of human T cells and chemical hapten exposure. Stated time point: pre-sensitization, week 0. Treatment given: therapeutic diphenylcyclopropenone sensitization with weekly scalp DPC. TCRdb fed the RACE reads into MiXCR, producing one record per CDR3 protein. This repertoire shows approximately 100,000 distinct CDR3 sequences, 9.6% found once; its top ten account for around 3.6%. Sequenced here: whole blood, sampled in connection with sensitization to the hapten diphenylcyclopropenone (DPC). The receptor set was obtained from a woman aged 40 to 50 with alopecia areata. Some clones in this sample may be carry-over from other donors' samples.

This clonotype has a count of ten or more. The genes are TRBV12-3 or TRBV12-4 and TRBJ2-7, with 7 bases identical to TRBD1. This CDR3 contains 15 residues. Unmatched junction bases numbered 6, after V lost 4 bases and J lost 0 bases. CDR3 sequence reads: CASSSRTGYSYEQYF. The CDR3 coding sequence is TGTGCCAGCAGTTCCAGGACAGGTTACTCCTACGAGCAGTACTTC.

In its sample, this clonotype was seen many times. The V call is TRBV29-1, the J call TRBJ1-5; D is possibly TRBD1 (5 bases). V lost 4 bases and J lost 0, with 7 bases in between. This CDR3 has 13 residues. In germline, CDR1 is SQVTM, CDR2 ANQGSEA. This CDR3 reads CSVADNSNQPQHF. Written as DNA, the CDR3 is TGCAGCGTTGCGGACAATAGCAATCAGCCCCAGCATTTT.

The table lists this clonotype with many counts. The CDR3 protein is CASALVSNQPQHF. CDR3 nucleotide sequence: TGTGCCAGCGCTTTAGTGAGCAATCAGCCCCAGCATTTT. V usage is TRBV12-3 or TRBV12-4 and J usage is TRBJ1-5; D ambiguous. The length of the CDR3 is 13 residues. Trimming took off 8 bases at V and 1 base at J, with 9 bases between the two ends.

This clonotype was seen many times. CDR3 protein: CASRPARMPRGTDTQYF. DNA of the CDR3: TGTGCCAGCCGACCGGCTAGGATGCCTAGGGGAACAGATACGCAGTATTTT. V is TRBV7-8 and J is TRBJ2-3; possibly TRBD1 for D (5 bases). The CDR3 totals 17 residues. The germline V and J ends were trimmed by 8 bases and 3 bases, with 24 bases remaining between them. Germline lookup yields CDR1 SGHVS and CDR2 FQNEAQ.

On this clonotype: A much larger clone is a single base away; this may be a read error. The rearrangement joins TRBV7-2 to TRBJ1-1; no definite D call. Per the germline V gene, CDR1 is SGHTA and CDR2 is FQGNSA. The CDR3 consists of 11 residues. CDR3 loop: CVSSLQRRAFF. DNA of the CDR3: TGTGTCAGCAGCCTACAGCGTCGAGCTTTCTTT.